The 21 T cell receptor beta chains below all came from one sample that was sequenced in a study of blood T cell repertoires in COVID-19. The table came from immunoSEQ multiplex PCR; TCRdb's copy has only in-frame clones and leaves some out. The sample includes about 200,000 clones, more than 85% of them seen just once. The sequenced sample consisted of peripheral blood. These receptors all stem from a man between 60 and 75 years old with acute or convalescent COVID-19.

The rearrangement links TRBV7-3 to TRBJ2-3; TRBD1 agrees at 8 bases. Per germline, CDR1 SGHTA and CDR2 FQGTGA. The V segment lost 2 bases and the J segment 1 base; nucleotides outside the gene matches: 8. The CDR3 totals 17 residues. CDR3 region: CASSLVPGGVGTDTQYF. CDR3 in DNA: TGTGCCAGCAGCTTAGTCCCAGGGGGCGTCGGCACAGATACGCAGTATTTT. The full variable domain, with the rest looked up from reference TRBV7-3 and TRBJ2-3, is GAGVSQTPSNKVTEKGKYVELRCDPISGHTALYWYRQSLGQGPEFLIYFQGTGAADDSGLPNDRFFAVRPEGSVSTLKIQRTERGDSAVYLCASSLVPGGVGTDTQYFGPGTRLTVL.

The chain couples TRBV14 to TRBJ1-1; 7 nucleotides agree with TRBD1. This CDR3 has 16 amino acids. V lost 6 bases and J lost 3; bases outside the gene matches: 13. Germline lookup yields CDR1 SGHDN and CDR2 FVKESK. CDR3 sequence: CASRQITGAGDTEAFF. The CDR3 DNA reads as TGTGCCAGCAGACAAATAACAGGGGCAGGGGACACTGAAGCTTTCTTT. The full variable domain, completed using reference TRBV14 and TRBJ1-1, is EAGVTQFPSHSVIEKGQTVTLRCDPISGHDNLYWYRRVMGKEIKFLLHFVKESKQDESGMPNNRFLAERTGGTYSTLKVQPAELEDSGVYFCASRQITGAGDTEAFFGQGTRLTVV.

V is TRBV6-5 and J is TRBJ2-2, with D perhaps TRBD2 (6 bases). The CDR3 is 15 amino acids. Germline values: CDR1 MNHEY, CDR2 SVGAGI. The V and J ends lost 6 bases and 2 bases respectively, with 13 bases between them. CDR3 DNA sequence: TGTGCCAGCAGCCCCCGGGGGAGAAACACCGGGGAGCTGTTTTTT. Translation gives CASSPRGRNTGELFF.

Details on this clone: At the DNA level, this CDR3 is encoded by other sequences in the same sample as well. V gene TRBV19 combines with J gene TRBJ1-1; TRBD1 might be the D (6 bases). Trimming removed 4 bases at V and 2 bases at J, with 8 bases between. This CDR3 comprises 13 residues. CDR1 is LNHDA, CDR2 SQIVND, per germline (reference sequence). The CDR3 protein is CASSTTGNTEAFF. CDR3 sequence (DNA): TGTGCCAGTAGTACGACAGGAAACACTGAAGCTTTCTTT.

This sequence joins TRBV5-1 and TRBJ2-7; the D gene is possibly TRBD1 (6 bases). Germline V gives CDR1 SGHRS, CDR2 YFSETQ. Trimming cost V 4 bases and J 2 bases, with 13 bases left between them. CDR3 length: 14 amino acids. The CDR3 sequence is CASSPRTVTYEQYF. For the CDR3, the DNA is TGCGCCAGCAGCCCTAGGACAGTTACCTACGAGCAGTACTTC.

The chain is built from TRBV19 and TRBJ1-6, with 10 positions matching TRBD1. V dropped 1 base and J dropped 9; count of bases not matched to a gene: 3. Germline CDR1 LNHDA, CDR2 SQIVND (reference sequence). CDR3 length: 15 amino acids. Here the CDR3 DNA reads TGTGCCAGTAGTATAGCACGGACAGGGGGTTCACCCCTCCACTTT. The encoded protein is CASSIARTGGSPLHF.

The J gene is TRBJ2-7, the V gene TRBV12-3 or TRBV12-4, with D perhaps TRBD1 (5 bases). The V gene lost 5 bases and the J gene lost 0 bases, with 8 bases spanning the gap. The CDR3 is 13 amino acids. The CDR3 DNA follows: TGTGCCAGCAGTACAGACAGCTCCTACGAGCAGTACTTC. It is translated as CASSTDSSYEQYF.

The V call is TRBV28, the J call TRBJ2-7; TRBD1 agrees at 7 bases. This CDR3 is 16 amino acids long. Germline V gives CDR1 MDHEN, CDR2 SYDVKM. With 0 bases clipped from V and 3 bases from J, the junction kept 8 bases outside the gene matches. The chain's CDR3 is CASSLWWTGVDYEQYF. CDR3 bases: TGTGCCAGCAGTTTATGGTGGACAGGTGTCGACTACGAGCAGTACTTC.

The chain joins TRBV6-2 or TRBV6-3 to TRBJ1-5, with a tentative D call TRBD1 (5 bases). Deletions cut 0 bases from V and 4 bases from J, with 10 bases between. Germline V gives CDR1 MNHEY, CDR2 SVGEGT. The CDR3 consists of 15 residues. Written as DNA, the CDR3 is TGTGCCAGCAGTTACTCGGGGCGGCCAAATCAGCCCCAGCATTTT. It encodes CASSYSGRPNQPQHF.

This chain links TRBV10-3 with TRBJ1-2, with 9 nucleotides matching TRBD1. CDR3 size: 13 residues. The V segment lost 6 bases and the J segment 6 bases; nucleotides outside the gene matches: 5. Germline V gene lookup returns CDR1 ENHRY and CDR2 SYGVKD. The CDR3 DNA sequence: TGTGCCATCAGCCCACGGACAGGGGATGGCTACACCTTC. This encodes CAISPRTGDGYTF.

The chain joins TRBV28 to TRBJ1-1, with 11 positions matching TRBD1. The CDR3 spans 12 residues. Looked up from germline, CDR1 is MDHEN and CDR2 is SYDVKM. V gave up 5 bases and J gave up 11 bases; unmatched junction bases: 4. The CDR3 DNA reads as TGTGCCAGCAGTGGACAGGGGGCGCAGGCTTTCTTT. As protein: CASSGQGAQAFF. The whole variable domain, remainder taken from reference TRBV28 and TRBJ1-1, is DVKVTQSSRYLVKRTGEKVFLECVQDMDHENMFWYRQDPGLGLRLIYFSYDVKMKEKGDIPEGYSVSREKKERFSLILESASTNQTSMYLCASSGQGAQAFFGQGTRLTVV.

This clone has a single count. The chain uses TRBV19 and TRBJ2-3, with D uncertain. V was cut by 5 bases and J by 6 bases, with 12 bases left in between. CDR3 length equals 13 residues. From germline, CDR1 is LNHDA and CDR2 SQIVND (reference sequence). The DNA of the CDR3 is TGTGCCAGTAGTCCTAGACGTGGGGATACGCAGTATTTT. This codes for CASSPRRGDTQYF.

This chain links TRBV18 with TRBJ1-5; D not certain. Germline V gene lookup returns CDR1 KGHSH and CDR2 LQKENI. The CDR3 runs 16 residues. V was trimmed by 0 bases and J by 0 bases, leaving 9 bases between them. The CDR3 DNA is TGTGCCAGCTCACCACCGGGGAGGACTAGCAATCAGCCCCAGCATTTT. Encoded protein: CASSPPGRTSNQPQHF.

Here the CDR3 DNA reads TGTGCCAGCAGTCAAAGACAGGGGGCGAACACTGAAGCTTTCTTT. Its translation is CASSQRQGANTEAFF. The rearrangement joins TRBV27 to TRBJ1-1, with 10 nucleotides matching TRBD1. Trimming took 5 bases from V and 1 from J; bases not matched to a gene: 4. CDR3 length: 15 residues. Germline CDR1 MNHEY, CDR2 SMNVEV (reference sequence).

This rearrangement joins TRBV30 to TRBJ1-1; D gene uncertain. This CDR3 spans 13 amino acids. Trimming removed 3 bases at V and 6 bases at J, with 14 bases between. The germline V gene encodes CDR1 GTSNPN and CDR2 SVGIG (reference sequence). The CDR3 loop reads CAWRPGLVAEAFF. The CDR3 coding sequence is TGTGCCTGGAGGCCGGGGTTAGTCGCTGAAGCTTTCTTT.

The CDR3 here is CASSLSTWGTGTYEQYF. CDR3 sequence (DNA): TGTGCCAGCAGTTTATCGACTTGGGGGACAGGGACTTACGAGCAGTACTTC. The chain recombines TRBV27 with TRBJ2-7; TRBD1 aligns across 9 bases. Germline CDR1 MNHEY, CDR2 SMNVEV (reference sequence). The CDR3 is 17 amino acids. V lost 0 bases, J lost 4 bases, and 10 bases stayed unmatched.

The J gene is TRBJ1-6, the V gene TRBV18; D may be TRBD1 (5 bases). This CDR3 comprises 16 residues. Germline V gene data show CDR1 as KGHSH and CDR2 as LQKENI. Trimming shortened V by 3 bases and J by 0 bases, and 9 bases separated the two germline ends. The CDR3 reads CASSPRQSSYNSPLHF. In DNA, the CDR3 is TGTGCCAGCTCACCTCGACAGAGCTCCTATAATTCACCCCTCCACTTT. Variable domain in full (rest from reference TRBV18 and TRBJ1-6): NAGVMQNPRHLVRRRGQEARLRCSPMKGHSHVYWYRQLPEEGLKFMVYLQKENIIDESGMPKERFSAEFPKEGPSILRIQQVVRGDSAAYFCASSPRQSSYNSPLHFGNGTRLTVT.

This clone was observed a handful of times. V and J are TRBV7-3 and TRBJ1-2; 9 bases are a match to TRBD1. The CDR3 loop spans 17 amino acids. Germline V CDR1 and CDR2: SGHTA, FQGTGA. The J segment lost 2 bases and the V segment lost 4 bases, leaving 11 bases of the junction unmatched. This CDR3 reads CASSCELDRGLNYGYTF. The DNA for the CDR3 is TGTGCCAGCAGCTGTGAACTGGACAGGGGCTTGAACTATGGCTACACCTTC. Full variable domain (remainder filled in from reference TRBV7-3 and TRBJ1-2): GAGVSQTPSNKVTEKGKYVELRCDPISGHTALYWYRQSLGQGPEFLIYFQGTGAADDSGLPNDRFFAVRPEGSVSTLKIQRTERGDSAVYLCASSCELDRGLNYGYTFGSGTRLTVV.

This clone has only a few counts. The CDR3 DNA reads as TGTGCCAGCAGCTTAGTAGCCCAGGGGTATGGCTACACCTTC. Protein sequence: CASSLVAQGYGYTF. The chain combines TRBV7-3 with TRBJ1-2, with a weak D call TRBD1 (6 bases). Trimming stripped 2 bases from V and 5 bases from J, with 12 bases between. Germline V gives CDR1 SGHTA, CDR2 FQGTGA. CDR3 length: 14 residues.

The chain couples TRBV2 to TRBJ1-1; tentative D call: TRBD1 (5 bases). The CDR3 is made up of 14 amino acids. From germline, CDR1 is SNHLY and CDR2 FYNNEI. The ends were cut back, 4 bases at V and 0 bases at J, with 9 bases in the middle. CDR3 loop: CASSATDMNTEAFF. CDR3 DNA: TGTGCCAGCAGTGCGACAGATATGAACACTGAAGCTTTCTTT. The complete variable domain, with remaining parts taken from reference TRBV2 and TRBJ1-1, reads EPEVTQTPSHQVTQMGQEVILRCVPISNHLYFYWYRQILGQKVEFLVSFYNNEISEKSEIFDDQFSVERPDGSNFTLKIRSTKLEDSAMYFCASSATDMNTEAFFGQGTRLTVV.

The chain employs TRBV12-2 and TRBJ2-7; the listed D gene, TRBD2, was not tested against the DNA. TRBV12-2 is recorded as a pseudogene. The CDR3 has 15 amino acids. The CDR3 bases are TGTGCAAGTCGCTTAGGGCCGCACCGGGGGTACGAGCAGTACTTC. It is translated as CASRLGPHRGYEQYF.